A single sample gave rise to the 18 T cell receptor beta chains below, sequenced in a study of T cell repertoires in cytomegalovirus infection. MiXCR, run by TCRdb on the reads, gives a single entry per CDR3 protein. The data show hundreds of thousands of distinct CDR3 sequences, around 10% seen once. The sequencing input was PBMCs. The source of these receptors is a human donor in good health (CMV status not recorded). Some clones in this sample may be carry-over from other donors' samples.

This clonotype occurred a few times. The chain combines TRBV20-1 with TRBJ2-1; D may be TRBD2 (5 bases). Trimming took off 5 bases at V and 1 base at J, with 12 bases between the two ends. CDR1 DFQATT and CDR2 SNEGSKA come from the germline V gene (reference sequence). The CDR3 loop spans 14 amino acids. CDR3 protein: CSARGRASYNEQFF. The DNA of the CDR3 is TGCAGTGCTCGGGGAAGGGCTTCCTACAATGAGCAGTTCTTC.

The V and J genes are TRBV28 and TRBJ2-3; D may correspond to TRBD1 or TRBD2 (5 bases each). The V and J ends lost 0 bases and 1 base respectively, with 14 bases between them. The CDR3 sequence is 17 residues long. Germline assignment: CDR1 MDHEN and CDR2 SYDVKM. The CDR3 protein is CASSLWGRVEGTDTQYF. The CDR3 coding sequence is TGTGCCAGCAGTTTATGGGGCAGGGTGGAGGGCACAGATACGCAGTATTTT.

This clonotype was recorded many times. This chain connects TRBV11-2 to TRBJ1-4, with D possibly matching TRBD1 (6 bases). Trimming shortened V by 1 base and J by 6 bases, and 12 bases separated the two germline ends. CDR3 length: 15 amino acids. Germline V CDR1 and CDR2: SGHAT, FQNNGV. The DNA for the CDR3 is TGTGCCAGCAGCTTAGGGGGGGCCTTATATGAAAAACTGTTTTTT. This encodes CASSLGGALYEKLFF.

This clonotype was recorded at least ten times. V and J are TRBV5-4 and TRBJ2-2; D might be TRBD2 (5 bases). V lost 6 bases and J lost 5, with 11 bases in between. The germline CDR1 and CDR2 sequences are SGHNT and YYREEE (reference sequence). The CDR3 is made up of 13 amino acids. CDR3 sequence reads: CASISDFTGELFF. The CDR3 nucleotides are TGTGCCAGCATCTCGGACTTTACCGGGGAGCTGTTTTTT.

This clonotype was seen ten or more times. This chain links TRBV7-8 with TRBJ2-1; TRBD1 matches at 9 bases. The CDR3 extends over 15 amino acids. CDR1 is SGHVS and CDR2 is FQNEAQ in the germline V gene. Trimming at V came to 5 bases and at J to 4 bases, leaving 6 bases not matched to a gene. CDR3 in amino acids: CASSPTGTGYNEQFF. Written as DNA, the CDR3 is TGTGCCAGCAGCCCAACTGGGACAGGGTACAATGAGCAGTTCTTC.

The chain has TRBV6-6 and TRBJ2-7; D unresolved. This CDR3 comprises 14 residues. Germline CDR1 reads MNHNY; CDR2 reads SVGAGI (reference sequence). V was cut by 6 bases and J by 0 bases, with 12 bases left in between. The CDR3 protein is CASSSGKLSYEQYF. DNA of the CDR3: TGTGCCAGCAGCTCCGGCAAACTCTCCTACGAGCAGTACTTC.

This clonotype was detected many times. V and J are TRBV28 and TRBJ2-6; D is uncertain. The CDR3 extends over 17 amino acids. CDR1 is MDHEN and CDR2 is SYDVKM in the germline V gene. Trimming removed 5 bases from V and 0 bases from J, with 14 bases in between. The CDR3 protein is CASSGARRISGANVLTF. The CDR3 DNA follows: TGTGCCAGCAGTGGTGCGAGACGAATCTCTGGGGCCAACGTCCTGACTTTC.

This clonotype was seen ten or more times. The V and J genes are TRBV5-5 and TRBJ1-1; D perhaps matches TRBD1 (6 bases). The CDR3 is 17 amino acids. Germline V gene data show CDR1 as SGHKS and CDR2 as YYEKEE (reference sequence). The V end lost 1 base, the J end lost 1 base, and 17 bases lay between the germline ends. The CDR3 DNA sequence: TGTGCCAGCAGCTTGAGGGAATTGGCGACAGGGAACACTGAAGCTTTCTTT. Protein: CASSLRELATGNTEAFF.

The CDR3 region is CASSSQAGYAGYTF. Written as DNA, the CDR3 is TGTGCCAGCAGTTCCCAGGCCGGATACGCGGGCTACACCTTC. This rearrangement joins TRBV25-1 to TRBJ1-2; D unclear. Trimming took 5 bases from V and 8 from J, leaving 18 bases between them. Germline V gives CDR1 MGHDK, CDR2 SYGVNS. This CDR3 region has 14 residues.

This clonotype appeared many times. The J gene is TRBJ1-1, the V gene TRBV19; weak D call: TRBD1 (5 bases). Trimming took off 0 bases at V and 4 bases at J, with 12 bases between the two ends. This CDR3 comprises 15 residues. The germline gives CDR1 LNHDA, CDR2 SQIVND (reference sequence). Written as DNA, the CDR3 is TGTGCCAGTAGTATAGATGGACGGGGACCCACTGAAGCTTTCTTT. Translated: CASSIDGRGPTEAFF.

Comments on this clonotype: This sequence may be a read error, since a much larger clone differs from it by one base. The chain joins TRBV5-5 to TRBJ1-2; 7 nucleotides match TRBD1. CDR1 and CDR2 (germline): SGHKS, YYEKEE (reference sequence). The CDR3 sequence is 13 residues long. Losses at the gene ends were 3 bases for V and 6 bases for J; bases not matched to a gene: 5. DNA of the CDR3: TGTGCCAGCAGCTCACAGGGGAAGGATGGCTACACCTTC. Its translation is CASSSQGKDGYTF.

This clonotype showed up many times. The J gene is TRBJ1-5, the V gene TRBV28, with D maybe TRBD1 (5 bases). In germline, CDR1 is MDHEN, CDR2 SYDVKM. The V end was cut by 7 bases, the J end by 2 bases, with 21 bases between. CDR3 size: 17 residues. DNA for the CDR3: TGTGCCAGCACGGCAGGGATTAATTGGGCTGGCAATCAGCCCCAGCATTTT. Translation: CASTAGINWAGNQPQHF.

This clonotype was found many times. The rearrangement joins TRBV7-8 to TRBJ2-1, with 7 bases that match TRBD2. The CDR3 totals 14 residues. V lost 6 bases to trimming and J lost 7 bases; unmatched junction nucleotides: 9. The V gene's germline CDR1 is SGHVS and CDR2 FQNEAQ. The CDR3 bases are TGTGCCAGCAGTTCAGGACTAGTTCAGAATGAGCAGTTCTTC. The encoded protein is CASSSGLVQNEQFF.

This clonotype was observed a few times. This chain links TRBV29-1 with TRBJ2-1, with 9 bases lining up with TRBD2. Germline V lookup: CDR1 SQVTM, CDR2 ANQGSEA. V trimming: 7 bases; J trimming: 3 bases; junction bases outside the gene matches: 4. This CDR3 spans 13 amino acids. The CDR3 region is CSGYSGGYNEQFF. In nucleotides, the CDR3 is TGCAGCGGATATAGCGGGGGCTACAATGAGCAGTTCTTC.

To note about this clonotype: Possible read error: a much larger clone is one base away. CDR3 sequence (DNA): TGTGCCAGCAGTTTCGACAGTTCAACTAATGAAAAACTGTTTTTT. Translated, it gives CASSFDSSTNEKLFF. The chain links TRBV6-8 to TRBJ1-4, with a tentative D call TRBD1 (5 bases). CDR1 is MNHGY, CDR2 SAAAGT, per germline. The CDR3 totals 15 residues. Deletions cut 4 bases from V and 0 bases from J, with 9 bases between.

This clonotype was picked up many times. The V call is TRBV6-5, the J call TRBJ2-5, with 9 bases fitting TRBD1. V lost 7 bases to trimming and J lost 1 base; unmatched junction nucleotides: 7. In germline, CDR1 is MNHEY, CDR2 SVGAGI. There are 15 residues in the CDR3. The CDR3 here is CASKSPGQGQETQYF. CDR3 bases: TGTGCCAGCAAAAGTCCGGGACAGGGCCAAGAGACCCAGTACTTC.

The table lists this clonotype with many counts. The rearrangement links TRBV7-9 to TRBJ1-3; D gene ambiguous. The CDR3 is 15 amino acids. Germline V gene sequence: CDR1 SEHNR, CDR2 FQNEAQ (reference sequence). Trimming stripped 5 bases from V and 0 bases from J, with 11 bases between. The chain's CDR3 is CASSLGTASGNTIYF. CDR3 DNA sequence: TGTGCCAGCAGCCTGGGTACAGCCTCTGGAAACACCATATATTTT.

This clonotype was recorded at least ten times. Written as DNA, the CDR3 is TGCAGTGCTAGTGCCGGGACTAGCGGGGCGTACCAAGAGACCCAGTACTTC. It encodes CSASAGTSGAYQETQYF. The chain combines TRBV20-1 with TRBJ2-5, with 13 bases aligning to TRBD2. Germline CDR1 and CDR2: DFQATT and SNEGSKA (reference sequence). The CDR3 runs 17 residues. V dropped 3 bases and J dropped 0; count of bases not matched to a gene: 7.